The next 5 T cell receptor beta chains were all read from a single sample in a study of T cell repertoires in aging, cancer and after chemotherapy. Amplification of TCR beta used genomic DNA extracted from peripheral blood. TRB rearrangements spanning V, D and J were amplified using mixed TRB-A/B primers. A single record per CDR3 protein comes from TCRdb applying MiXCR to the multiplex PCR reads. The sample lists roughly 2,000 distinct CDR3 sequences; roughly a quarter were seen once. Sequencing used blood. Receptor source: a human donor with a solid tumor.

This rearrangement joins TRBV10-3 to TRBJ1-5, with D maybe TRBD1 (5 bases). Trimming removed 11 bases at V and 0 bases at J, with 11 bases between. This CDR3 has 13 amino acids. The V gene's germline CDR1 is ENHRY and CDR2 SYGVKD. The CDR3 nucleotides are TGTGCCGTCGGGACCGCTAGCAATCAGCCCCAGCATTTT. It is translated as CAVGTASNQPQHF.

This clonotype is termed large. CDR3 protein: CSVLVSTGLTGELFF. The CDR3 DNA reads TGCAGCGTTCTCGTTTCTACAGGCCTCACCGGGGAGCTGTTTTTT. The chain uses TRBV29-1 and TRBJ2-2; the D gene is possibly TRBD1 (5 bases). CDR1 and CDR2 from the germline V gene are SQVTM and ANQGSEA. This CDR3 region has 15 residues. V shed 5 bases and J shed 4 bases, with 17 bases lying between them.

This clonotype ranks as medium-sized (0.01 to 0.1%). The CDR3 loop is CASSQGFGYTF. The CDR3 bases are TGTGCCAGCTCACAGGGTTTTGGCTACACCTTC. The chain recombines TRBV18 with TRBJ1-2, with D unclear. Trimming cost V 4 bases and J 7 bases, with 7 bases left between them. This CDR3 is built from 11 residues. CDR1 and CDR2 from the germline V gene are KGHSH and LQKENI.

This clonotype qualifies as medium-sized (0.01 to 0.1%). V gene TRBV27 combines with J gene TRBJ2-3; D not resolved. CDR3 size: 13 residues. Germline values: CDR1 MNHEY, CDR2 SMNVEV (reference sequence). V was trimmed by 2 bases and J by 2 bases, leaving 5 bases between them. CDR3 nucleotides: TGTGCCAGCAGTTTAGGTTTCACAGATACGCAGTATTTT. Translating gives CASSLGFTDTQYF.

In its sample, this clonotype ranks as medium-sized. V and J are TRBV30 and TRBJ2-2; 7 nucleotides align to TRBD2. CDR3 length equals 15 residues. Germline V gene data show CDR1 as GTSNPN and CDR2 as SVGIG (reference sequence). Trimming removed 5 bases from V and 6 bases from J; junction bases left unmatched: 12. In nucleotides, the CDR3 is TGTGCCTGGGGGCGAAGGGGAGGGCCTCCCGGGGAGCTGTTTTTT. This sequence encodes CAWGRRGGPPGELFF.